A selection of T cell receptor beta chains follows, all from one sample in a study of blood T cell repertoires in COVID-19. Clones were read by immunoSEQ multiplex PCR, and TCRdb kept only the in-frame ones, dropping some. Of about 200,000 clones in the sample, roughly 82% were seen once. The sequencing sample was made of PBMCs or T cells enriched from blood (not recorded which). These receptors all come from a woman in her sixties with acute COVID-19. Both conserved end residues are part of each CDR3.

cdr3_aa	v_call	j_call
CASSSQGFGYTF	TRBV19	TRBJ1-2
CASSVARGINVLTF	TRBV2	TRBJ2-6
CASSWRGQLTDEQYF	TRBV5-6	TRBJ2-7
CATSEAGPTDTQYF	TRBV24-1	TRBJ2-3
CASSGADIGYTF	TRBV5-4	TRBJ1-2
CAISEPDRGLLLGNTIYF	TRBV10-3	TRBJ1-3
CASSQRAGVNTEAFF	TRBV3-1/TRBV3-2	TRBJ1-1
CASSPYGRTDTGELFF	TRBV9	TRBJ2-2
CASSYGQAITQYF	TRBV6-5	TRBJ2-3
CASSQFEAFF	TRBV21-1	TRBJ1-1
CASSDRQGTKSSGNTIYF	TRBV9	TRBJ1-3
CASSSRLAGGPPLRKDF	TRBV12-1	TRBJ2-7
CASSLTAGNTIYF	TRBV5-4	TRBJ1-3
CASSSGDQPQHF	TRBV7-2	TRBJ1-5
CASSQDAGQIYGYTF	TRBV4-3	TRBJ1-2
CASTMTRQGGYGYTF	TRBV6-5	TRBJ1-2
CASSGLGESTDTQYF	TRBV5-1	TRBJ2-3
CASYRDSNQPQHF	TRBV6-5	TRBJ1-5
CASSLDQGGNYGYTF	TRBV7-2	TRBJ1-2
CASSWEESGYTF	TRBV3-1/TRBV3-2	TRBJ1-2
CASRIGSGGAGELFF	TRBV5-1	TRBJ2-2
CASSFRERKDGYTF	TRBV5-4	TRBJ1-2
CASSLGGPNNEQFF	TRBV11-3	TRBJ2-1
CASSLGLLGGPQHF	TRBV5-6	TRBJ1-5
CASSPSTTGPTGELFF	TRBV7-9	TRBJ2-2
CASSPGQGARETQYF	TRBV11-2	TRBJ2-5